These T cell receptor beta chains were read from a single sample in a study of blood T cell repertoires in COVID-19. Data came from immunoSEQ multiplex PCR; TCRdb stores just in-frame clones and leaves some out. The sample has 25,000 to 35,000 clones, roughly nine tenths seen once; the top ten hold about an eighth. The sample consisted of peripheral blood. The receptor set was obtained from a human donor in a cohort sampled during active COVID-19. The CDR3 runs from the conserved cysteine through the conserved F or W. D genes are given only for firm matches. Not every row has a clone size; where given, it reads once, few, many or a size class.

V gene	J gene	clone size	D gene	CDR3 protein	CDR3 DNA
TRBV29-1	TRBJ2-1	once	NA	CSAHATGNEQFF	TGCAGCGCCCATGCCACCGGCAATGAGCAGTTCTTC
TRBV7-2	TRBJ1-5	NA	TRBD1	CASSSGDRAQPQHF	TGTGCCAGCAGCTCCGGAGACAGGGCTCAGCCCCAGCATTTT
TRBV18	TRBJ2-3	NA	TRBD1	CASSLRTGTADTQYF	TGTGCCAGCTCACTTAGGACAGGGACCGCAGATACGCAGTATTTT
TRBV7-9	TRBJ1-2	NA	NA	CASSLEGGPSYGYTF	TGTGCCAGCAGCTTAGAGGGGGGGCCGAGCTATGGCTACACCTTC
TRBV4-3	TRBJ2-7	NA	NA	CASSQGRGGTTYEQYF	TGCGCCAGCAGCCAAGGTCGCGGCGGGACCACCTACGAGCAGTACTTC
TRBV18	TRBJ1-2	NA	NA	CASSVGQGGDGYTF	TGTGCCAGCTCTGTCGGGCAGGGCGGCGATGGCTACACCTTC
TRBV7-9	TRBJ1-4	NA	NA	CASSFLQGIGNTGEKLFF	TGTGCCAGCAGCTTTCTACAGGGAATAGGGAACACCGGTGAAAAACTGTTTTTT
TRBV5-4	TRBJ2-1	NA	TRBD2	CASSSAGGRNYNEQFF	TGTGCCAGCAGCTCAGCGGGAGGGCGGAACTACAATGAGCAGTTCTTC
TRBV4-1	TRBJ1-5	NA	TRBD1	CASSQELGDSGNQPQHF	TGCGCCAGCAGCCAAGAATTGGGGGACAGCGGCAATCAGCCCCAGCATTTT
TRBV18	TRBJ2-5	NA	TRBD2	CASSPLAGGPETQYF	TGTGCCAGCTCACCACTAGCGGGAGGGCCGGAGACCCAGTACTTC
TRBV19	TRBJ1-1	NA	NA	CASMGALWDTEAFF	TGTGCCAGTATGGGGGCTTTGTGGGACACTGAAGCTTTCTTT
TRBV7-2	TRBJ1-2	NA	NA	CASSLGQAGTNYGYTF	TGTGCCAGCAGCTTAGGACAGGCCGGTACTAACTATGGCTACACCTTC
TRBV29-1	TRBJ1-2	once	TRBD1	CSVLKGGAGYGYTF	TGCAGCGTTTTAAAAGGGGGCGCGGGCTATGGCTACACCTTC
TRBV28	TRBJ1-5	NA	TRBD1	CASSLSRQGASQPQHF	TGTGCCAGCAGCCTCTCTCGACAGGGGGCGTCTCAGCCCCAGCATTTT
TRBV12-3/TRBV12-4	TRBJ1-3	NA	NA	CASSRGSGNTIYF	TGTGCCAGCAGTAGGGGCTCTGGAAACACCATATATTTT
TRBV12-3/TRBV12-4	TRBJ1-2	NA	NA	CASSLGAGGYTF	TGTGCCAGCAGTTTGGGGGCAGGTGGCTACACCTTC
TRBV29-1	TRBJ2-5	NA	TRBD2	CSVEGLAGGETQYF	TGCAGCGTTGAAGGGCTAGCGGGAGGCGAGACCCAGTACTTC
TRBV6-6	TRBJ2-7	NA	NA	CASNPGSTYEQYF	TGTGCCAGCAACCCAGGGTCAACCTACGAGCAGTACTTC
TRBV6-6	TRBJ2-5	once	NA	CASRDWGGGQETQYF	TGTGCCAGCAGGGATTGGGGGGGCGGCCAAGAGACCCAGTACTTC
TRBV18	TRBJ2-7	NA	TRBD1	CASSPTGGEYEQYF	TGTGCCAGCTCACCGACAGGGGGCGAATACGAGCAGTACTTC
TRBV4-3	TRBJ2-1	few	NA	CASSQDGGGSYNEQFF	TGCGCCAGCAGCCAAGACGGGGGAGGTTCCTACAATGAGCAGTTCTTC